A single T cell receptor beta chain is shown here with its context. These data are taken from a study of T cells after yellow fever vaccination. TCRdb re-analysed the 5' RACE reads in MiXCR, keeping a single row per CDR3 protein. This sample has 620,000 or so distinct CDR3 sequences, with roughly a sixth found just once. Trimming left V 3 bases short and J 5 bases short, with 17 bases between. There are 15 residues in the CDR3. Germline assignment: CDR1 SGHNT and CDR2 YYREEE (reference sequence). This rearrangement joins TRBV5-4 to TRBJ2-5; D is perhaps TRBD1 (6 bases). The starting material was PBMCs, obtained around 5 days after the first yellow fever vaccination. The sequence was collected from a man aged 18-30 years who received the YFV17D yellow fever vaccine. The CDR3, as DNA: TGTGCCAGCAGCTCCTCGACTGCGCAGGGGGAGACCCAGTACTTC. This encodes CASSSSTAQGETQYF.